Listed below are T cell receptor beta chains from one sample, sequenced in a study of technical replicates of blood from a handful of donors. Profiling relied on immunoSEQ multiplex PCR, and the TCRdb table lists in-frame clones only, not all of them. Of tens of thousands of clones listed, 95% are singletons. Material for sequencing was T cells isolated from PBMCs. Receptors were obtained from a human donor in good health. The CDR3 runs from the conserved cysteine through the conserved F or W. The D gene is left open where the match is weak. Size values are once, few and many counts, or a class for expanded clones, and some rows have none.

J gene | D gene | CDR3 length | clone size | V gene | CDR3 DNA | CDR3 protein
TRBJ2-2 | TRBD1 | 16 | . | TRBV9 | TGTGCCAGCAGCCTAGCACAGGGGGCGGACACCGGGGAGCTGTTTTTT | CASSLAQGADTGELFF
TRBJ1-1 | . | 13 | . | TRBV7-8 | TGTGCCAGCAGCCACCTAGGGAGCACTGAAGCTTTCTTT | CASSHLGSTEAFF
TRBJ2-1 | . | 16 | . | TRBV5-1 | TGCGCCAGCAGCCCCATAACAGGGAACCGCTACAATGAGCAGTTCTTC | CASSPITGNRYNEQFF
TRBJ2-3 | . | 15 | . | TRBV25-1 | TGTGCCAGCAGCCACATCAGGGGAGGCACAGATACGCAGTATTTT | CASSHIRGGTDTQYF
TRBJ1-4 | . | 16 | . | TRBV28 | TGTGCCAGCAGTTTCGGGCTGGCGGGGATAAATGAAAAACTGTTTTTT | CASSFGLAGINEKLFF
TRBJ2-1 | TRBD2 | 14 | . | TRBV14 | TGTGCCAGCAGGCGACTAGCGGGGAACAATGAGCAGTTCTTC | CASRRLAGNNEQFF
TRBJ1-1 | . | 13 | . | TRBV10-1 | TGCGCCAGCAGCTCCGACATGAACACTGAAGCTTTCTTT | CASSSDMNTEAFF
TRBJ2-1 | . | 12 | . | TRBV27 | TGTGCCAGCAGCCCATTGCGGGGCGAGCAGTTCTTC | CASSPLRGEQFF
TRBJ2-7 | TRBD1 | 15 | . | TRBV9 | TGTGCCAGCAGCGTTACAGGGGGAATCCAATACGAGCAGTACTTC | CASSVTGGIQYEQYF
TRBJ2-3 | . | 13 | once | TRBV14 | TGTGCCAGCAGCCGCCGCAGTTTAGATACGCAGTATTTT | CASSRRSLDTQYF
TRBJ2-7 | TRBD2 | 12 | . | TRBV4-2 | TGTGCCAGCAGCCCCACTAGCGGGAGTCGGTACTTC | CASSPTSGSRYF
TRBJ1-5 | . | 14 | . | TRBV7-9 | TGTGCCAGCAGCTTAGCGGAGAATGGGCAGCCCCAGCATTTT | CASSLAENGQPQHF
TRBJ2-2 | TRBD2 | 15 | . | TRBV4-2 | TGTGCCAGCAGCCAAAGGACTAGCGGGACCGGGGAGCTGTTTTTT | CASSQRTSGTGELFF
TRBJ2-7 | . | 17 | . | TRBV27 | TGTGCCAGCAGTTCCTACCCAGGGGGCGGGGGAGCCTACGAGCAGTACTTC | CASSSYPGGGGAYEQYF
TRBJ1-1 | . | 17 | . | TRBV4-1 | TGCGCCAGCAGCCACCAAACCGTGGGGGGGGCTCGAACTGAAGCTTTCTTT | CASSHQTVGGARTEAFF
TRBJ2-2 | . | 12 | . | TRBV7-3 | TGTGCCAGCAGCCTCCGCACCGGGGAGCTGTTTTTT | CASSLRTGELFF
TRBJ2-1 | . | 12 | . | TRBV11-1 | TGTGCCAGCAGCCAACCTCTCGGTGAGCAGTTCTTC | CASSQPLGEQFF
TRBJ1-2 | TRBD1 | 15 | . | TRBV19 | TGTGCCAGTCAAGCTCACACCACCGGGACAGAAGGCTACACCTTC | CASQAHTTGTEGYTF
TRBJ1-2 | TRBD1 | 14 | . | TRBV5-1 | TGCGCCAGCAGCCACGGGACAGGGCGGACTGGCTACACCTTC | CASSHGTGRTGYTF
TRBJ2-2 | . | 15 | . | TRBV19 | TGTGCCAGTAGTATAGATCCCTACTACACCGGGGAGCTGTTTTTT | CASSIDPYYTGELFF